The rows below give T cell receptor beta chains drawn from one sample of a study of glioma-infiltrating T cells. Using its own MiXCR run on the multiplex PCR reads, TCRdb lists one record per CDR3 protein. There are fewer than 500,000 distinct CDR3 sequences in the sample; more than 35% occur only once, and more than 10% lies in the top ten. Material: glioma tissue, nonneoplastic brain tissue, or PBMCs (not recorded which). These receptors were taken from a human donor with low-grade glioma or glioblastoma, undergoing nonglioma brain surgery, or in good health (not recorded which). Both conserved end residues are part of each CDR3. The D gene is left open where the match is weak. A row's size may be missing; if present it is once, few, many or a size class.

V	size	J	D	CDR3	DNA
TRBV7-2	NA	TRBJ1-1	NA	CAGSQVGNTEAFF	TGTGCCGGCAGCCAAGTGGGGAACACTGAAGCTTTCTTT
TRBV11-2	NA	TRBJ1-4	NA	CASSLGLINEKLFF	TGTGCCAGCAGCCTGGGACTGATTAATGAAAAACTGTTTTTT
TRBV7-2	few	TRBJ2-2	NA	CASSRLRNTGELFF	TGTGCCAGCAGCCGACTCAGGAACACCGGGGAGCTGTTTTTT
TRBV5-1	NA	TRBJ2-1	TRBD1	CASSLGGYYNEQSF	TGCGCCAGCAGCTTAGGGGGCTATTACAATGAGCAGTCCTTC
TRBV28	NA	TRBJ2-5	NA	CASSPVARVGEAQYF	TGTGCCAGCAGTCCCGTGGCCAGGGTGGGAGAGGCCCAGTACTTC
TRBV4-1	few	TRBJ2-1	NA	CASSPGSLAIVNEQFF	TGCGCCAGCAGCCCAGGGAGTCTAGCAATCGTCAATGAGCAGTTCTTC
TRBV6-2/TRBV6-3	NA	TRBJ2-7	NA	CASSPRLEARYF	TGTGCCAGCAGTCCCCGGCTAGAGGCCCGGTACTTC
TRBV25-1	few	TRBJ2-1	NA	CASSDPQSHRLGRGNEQFF	TGTGCCAGCAGTGACCCCCAGAGTCACCGTCTAGGAAGGGGCAATGAGCAGTTCTTC
TRBV7-2	NA	TRBJ2-2	TRBD1	CASSQGGGTGATGELFF	TGTGCCAGCAGCCAAGGGGGGGGGACAGGGGCCACCGGGGAGCTGTTTTTT
TRBV28	few	TRBJ1-5	NA	CASSKVQGYQPQHF	TGTGCCAGCAGCAAAGTACAGGGCTATCAGCCCCAGCATTTT
TRBV6-2/TRBV6-3	many	TRBJ2-1	NA	CASSYVTRNEQFF	TGTGCCAGCAGTTATGTTACCCGCAATGAGCAGTTCTTC
TRBV15	NA	TRBJ2-1	NA	CATSRGALGVNEQFF	TGTGCCACCAGCAGAGGTGCTCTCGGGGTCAATGAGCAGTTCTTC
TRBV4-3	NA	TRBJ2-7	NA	CASSQDPSRSYEQYF	TGCGCCAGCAGCCAAGACCCCAGCAGGTCCTACGAGCAGTACTTC
TRBV7-2	NA	TRBJ1-1	NA	CASSLQVDSSAEAFF	TGTGCCAGCAGCTTACAGGTGGACAGCTCAGCTGAAGCTTTCTTT
TRBV28	NA	TRBJ1-6	NA	CASSPILSGSYNSPLHF	TGTGCCAGCAGTCCCATCCTTTCGGGATCCTATAATTCACCCCTCCACTTT
TRBV28	many	TRBJ2-7	NA	CASSLLGRGGRKGYEQYF	TGTGCCAGCAGTTTATTGGGCAGGGGTGGAAGAAAGGGATACGAGCAGTACTTC
TRBV6-2/TRBV6-3	NA	TRBJ2-2	TRBD2	CASSPTSGRVSNTGELFF	TGTGCCAGCAGCCCGACTAGCGGGAGGGTTTCGAACACCGGGGAGCTGTTTTTT
TRBV6-2/TRBV6-3	many	TRBJ2-7	NA	CATQKASNSYEQYF	TGTGCCACCCAAAAGGCGTCCAACAGCTACGAGCAGTACTTC
TRBV29-1	NA	TRBJ2-5	NA	CSVESTGETQYF	TGCAGCGTTGAATCCACTGGAGAGACCCAGTACTTC
TRBV15	few	TRBJ2-7	NA	CATSSSRWSEQYF	TGTGCCACCAGCAGCTCGAGGTGGTCAGAGCAGTACTTC
TRBV7-9	few	TRBJ2-3	TRBD2	CASSSLAGLTDTQYF	TGTGCCAGCAGCTCGTTAGCGGGCCTCACAGATACGCAGTATTTT
TRBV20-1	many	TRBJ2-3	NA	CSASRLRPSTDTQYF	TGCAGTGCTAGTAGGCTGCGGCCTAGCACAGATACGCAGTATTTT
TRBV18	NA	TRBJ1-3	NA	CASSPGQPSPGNTIYF	TGTGCCAGCTCACCAGGACAGCCGAGCCCTGGAAACACCATATACTTT
TRBV6-2/TRBV6-3	NA	TRBJ2-1	NA	CASSYMAGNEQFF	TGTGCCAGCAGTTACATGGCTGGGAATGAGCAGTTCTTC
TRBV19	few	TRBJ1-2	NA	CASSQTGTYYGYTF	TGTGCCAGTAGTCAAACCGGGACATATTATGGCTACACCTTC
TRBV4-1	few	TRBJ1-2	NA	CASSQGRSPLGYTF	TGCGCCAGCAGCCAAGGAAGGTCCCCGCTTGGCTACACCTTC
TRBV28	few	TRBJ2-1	NA	CASSAIIGQIKNEQFF	TGTGCCAGCAGTGCGATAATAGGACAGATTAAGAATGAGCAGTTCTTC
TRBV27	many	TRBJ1-6	TRBD1	CASRPGTGHNSPLHF	TGTGCCAGCAGGCCGGGGACAGGACATAATTCACCCCTCCACTTT
TRBV20-1	NA	TRBJ1-1	NA	CSARDLLGTPEAFF	TGCAGTGCTAGAGATCTCCTTGGGACACCAGAAGCTTTCTTT
TRBV4-1	NA	TRBJ2-1	TRBD2	CASSRVTTRGRNNEQFF	TGCGCCAGCAGCCGCGTGACTACGCGGGGGAGAAACAATGAGCAGTTCTTC
TRBV7-2	NA	TRBJ2-7	NA	CASSLVGQVDYEQYF	TGTGCCAGCAGCCTCGTGGGGCAGGTCGACTACGAGCAGTACTTC
TRBV28	NA	TRBJ2-1	NA	CASTFGARGKFF	TGTGCCAGCACCTTTGGGGCTAGAGGCAAGTTCTTC
TRBV27	many	TRBJ1-2	TRBD1	CASSGQGLINYGYTF	TGTGCCAGCAGCGGACAGGGCCTTATTAACTATGGCTACACCTTC
TRBV7-6	once	TRBJ1-6	NA	CASSLGTRGNSPLHF	TGTGCCAGCAGCTTAGGGACACGGGGAAATTCACCCCTCCACTTT
TRBV27	many	TRBJ2-3	NA	CASSLIGFGGTDTQYF	TGTGCCAGCAGTTTAATTGGGTTCGGGGGCACAGATACGCAGTATTTT
TRBV7-2	few	TRBJ2-7	NA	CASRYTGTYEQYF	TGTGCCAGCAGATATACAGGGACCTACGAGCAGTACTTC
TRBV28	few	TRBJ1-1	NA	CASSPLRGGRDTEAFF	TGTGCCAGCAGTCCCCTGAGAGGGGGAAGGGACACTGAAGCTTTCTTT
TRBV4-2	NA	TRBJ2-1	NA	CASSQERLVMEFF	TGTGCCAGCAGCCAAGAGCGACTAGTGATGGAGTTCTTC
TRBV24-1	NA	TRBJ2-1	NA	CATSDPPYDEQFF	TGTGCCACCAGTGACCCACCTTACGATGAGCAGTTCTTC
TRBV20-1	many	TRBJ1-1	TRBD1	CSATTGGLNTEAFF	TGCAGTGCTACGACAGGGGGGCTGAACACTGAAGCTTTCTTT
TRBV5-8	NA	TRBJ2-7	NA	CASSPRTDSYEQYF	TGTGCCAGCAGCCCGAGGACAGACTCCTACGAGCAGTACTTC
TRBV15	many	TRBJ2-1	TRBD1	CATSRDRTGGNNEQFF	TGTGCCACCAGCAGAGATCGGACAGGGGGCAACAATGAGCAGTTCTTC